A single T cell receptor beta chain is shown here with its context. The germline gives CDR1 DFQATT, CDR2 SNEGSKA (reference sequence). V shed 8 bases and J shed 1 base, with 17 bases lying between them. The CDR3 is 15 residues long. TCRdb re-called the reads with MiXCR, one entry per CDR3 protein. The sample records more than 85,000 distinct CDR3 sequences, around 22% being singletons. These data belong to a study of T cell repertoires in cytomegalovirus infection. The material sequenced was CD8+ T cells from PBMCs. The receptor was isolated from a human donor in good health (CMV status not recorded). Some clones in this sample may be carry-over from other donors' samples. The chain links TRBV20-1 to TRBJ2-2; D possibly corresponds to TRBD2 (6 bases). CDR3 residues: CSIKNRGLNTGELFF. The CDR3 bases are TGCAGTATAAAGAATAGGGGACTGAACACCGGGGAGCTGTTTTTT.